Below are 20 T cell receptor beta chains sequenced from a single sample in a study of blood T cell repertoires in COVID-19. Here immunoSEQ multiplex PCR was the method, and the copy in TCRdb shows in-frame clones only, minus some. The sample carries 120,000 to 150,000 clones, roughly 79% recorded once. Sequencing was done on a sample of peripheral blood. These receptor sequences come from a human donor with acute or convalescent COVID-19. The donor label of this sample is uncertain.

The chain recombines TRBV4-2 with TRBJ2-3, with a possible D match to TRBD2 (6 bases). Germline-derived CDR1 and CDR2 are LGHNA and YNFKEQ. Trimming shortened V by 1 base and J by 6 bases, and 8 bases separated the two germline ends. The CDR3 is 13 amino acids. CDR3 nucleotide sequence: TGTGCCAGCAGCCAAGGGCTAGCGGATACGCAGTATTTT. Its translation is CASSQGLADTQYF.

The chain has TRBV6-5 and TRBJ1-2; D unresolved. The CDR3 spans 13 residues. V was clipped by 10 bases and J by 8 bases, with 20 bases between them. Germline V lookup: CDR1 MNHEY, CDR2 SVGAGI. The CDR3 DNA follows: TGTGCCACCTCTCTCTCTGGATCGAGGGGCTACACCTTC. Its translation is CATSLSGSRGYTF.

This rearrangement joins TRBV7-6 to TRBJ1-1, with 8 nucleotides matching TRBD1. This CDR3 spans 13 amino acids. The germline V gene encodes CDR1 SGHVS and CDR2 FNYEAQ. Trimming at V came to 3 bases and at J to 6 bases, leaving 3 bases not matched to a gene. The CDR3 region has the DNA TGTGCCAGCAGCTTTACAGGGGGTGCTGAAGCTTTCTTT. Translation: CASSFTGGAEAFF.

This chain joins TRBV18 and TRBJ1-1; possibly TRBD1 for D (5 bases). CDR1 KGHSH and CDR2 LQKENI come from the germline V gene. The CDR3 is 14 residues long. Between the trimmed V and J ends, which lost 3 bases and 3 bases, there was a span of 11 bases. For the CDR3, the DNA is TGTGCCAGCTCACCCATACGGGGGGACACTGAAGCTTTCTTT. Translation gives CASSPIRGDTEAFF.

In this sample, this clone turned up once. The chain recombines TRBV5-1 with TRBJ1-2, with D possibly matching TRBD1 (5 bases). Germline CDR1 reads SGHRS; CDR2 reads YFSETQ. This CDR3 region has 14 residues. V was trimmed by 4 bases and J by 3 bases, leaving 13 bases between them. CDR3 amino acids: CASSMREGYYGYTF. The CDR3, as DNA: TGCGCCAGCAGCATGCGGGAGGGGTACTATGGCTACACCTTC.

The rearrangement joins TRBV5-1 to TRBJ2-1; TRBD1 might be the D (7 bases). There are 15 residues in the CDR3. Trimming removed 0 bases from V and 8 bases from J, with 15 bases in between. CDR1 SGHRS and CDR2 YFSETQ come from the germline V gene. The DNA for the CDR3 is TGCGCCAGCAGCTTGGTGGAGGGGGCATATTATGAGCAGTTCTTC. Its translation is CASSLVEGAYYEQFF.

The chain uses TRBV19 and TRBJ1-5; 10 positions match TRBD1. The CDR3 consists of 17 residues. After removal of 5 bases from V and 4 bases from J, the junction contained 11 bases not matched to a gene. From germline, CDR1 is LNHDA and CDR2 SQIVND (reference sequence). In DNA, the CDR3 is TGTGCCAGTAGTCCCACGGCAGACAGGGGGCCGAATCAGCCCCAGCATTTT. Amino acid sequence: CASSPTADRGPNQPQHF.

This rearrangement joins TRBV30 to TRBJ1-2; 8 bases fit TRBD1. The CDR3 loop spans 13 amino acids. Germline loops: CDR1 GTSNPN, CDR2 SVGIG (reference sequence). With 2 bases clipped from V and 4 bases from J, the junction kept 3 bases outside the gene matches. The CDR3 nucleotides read TGTGCCTGGAGTATGGACAGGGCCTATGGCTACACCTTC. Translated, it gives CAWSMDRAYGYTF.

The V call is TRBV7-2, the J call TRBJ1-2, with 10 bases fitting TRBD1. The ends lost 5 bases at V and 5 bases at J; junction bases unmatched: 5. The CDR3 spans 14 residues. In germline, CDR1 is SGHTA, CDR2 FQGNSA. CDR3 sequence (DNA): TGTGCCAGCAGCCCGGACAGGGGGGGGTATGGCTACACCTTC. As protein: CASSPDRGGYGYTF.

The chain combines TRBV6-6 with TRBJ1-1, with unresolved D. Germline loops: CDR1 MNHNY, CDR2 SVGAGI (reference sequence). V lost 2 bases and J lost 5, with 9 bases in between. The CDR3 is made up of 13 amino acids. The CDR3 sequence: CASSYPPGTEAFF. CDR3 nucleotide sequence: TGTGCCAGCAGTTACCCCCCGGGAACTGAAGCTTTCTTT.

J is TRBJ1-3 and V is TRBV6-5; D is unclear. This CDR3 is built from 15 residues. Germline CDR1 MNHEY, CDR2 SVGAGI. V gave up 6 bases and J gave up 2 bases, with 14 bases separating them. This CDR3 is CASSRGVAPGNTIYF. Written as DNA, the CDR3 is TGTGCCAGCAGCCGGGGAGTGGCACCTGGAAACACCATATATTTT.

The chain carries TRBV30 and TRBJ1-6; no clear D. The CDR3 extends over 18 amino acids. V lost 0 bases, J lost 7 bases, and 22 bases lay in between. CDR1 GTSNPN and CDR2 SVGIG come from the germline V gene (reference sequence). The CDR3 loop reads CAWSVLLYEGVSNSPLHF. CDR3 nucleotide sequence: TGTGCCTGGAGTGTGCTCCTTTACGAGGGTGTGTCGAATTCACCCCTCCACTTT. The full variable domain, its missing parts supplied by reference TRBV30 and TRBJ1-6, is SQTIHQWPATLVQPVGSPLSLECTVEGTSNPNLYWYRQAAGRGLQLLFYSVGIGQISSEVPQNLSASRPQDRQFILSSKKLLLSDSGFYLCAWSVLLYEGVSNSPLHFGNGTRLTVT.

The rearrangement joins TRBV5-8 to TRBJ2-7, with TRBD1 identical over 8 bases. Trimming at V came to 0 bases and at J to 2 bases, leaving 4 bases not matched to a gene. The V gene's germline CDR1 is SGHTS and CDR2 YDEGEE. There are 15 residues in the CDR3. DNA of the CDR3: TGTGCCAGCAGCTTGGGAGGGACAGGAGCCTACGAGCAGTACGTC. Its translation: CASSLGGTGAYEQYV.

For the CDR3, the DNA is TGTGCCAGCAGCTGGCCCCCCTTCCGCGGGGGGTACGAGCAGTACGTC. Amino acids: CASSWPPFRGGYEQYV. The J gene is TRBJ2-7, the V gene TRBV5-8; 8 nucleotides agree with TRBD2. Per the germline V gene, CDR1 is SGHTS and CDR2 is YDEGEE. The CDR3 spans 16 residues. The V gene end was trimmed by 3 bases and the J gene end by 4 bases; junction bases not matched to a gene: 12.

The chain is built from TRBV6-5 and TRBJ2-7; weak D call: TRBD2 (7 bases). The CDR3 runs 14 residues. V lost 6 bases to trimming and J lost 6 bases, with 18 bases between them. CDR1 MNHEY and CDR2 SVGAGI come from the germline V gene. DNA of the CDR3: TGTGCCAGCAGCGAGGGGGGGGTAGGAGGCGAGCAGTACTTC. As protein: CASSEGGVGGEQYF.

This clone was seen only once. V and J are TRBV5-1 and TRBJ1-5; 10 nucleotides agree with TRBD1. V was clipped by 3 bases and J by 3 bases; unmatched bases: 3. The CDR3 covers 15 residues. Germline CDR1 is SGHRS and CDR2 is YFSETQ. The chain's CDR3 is CASSSTGGINQPQHF. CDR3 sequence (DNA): TGCGCCAGCAGCTCGACAGGGGGCATCAATCAGCCCCAGCATTTT.

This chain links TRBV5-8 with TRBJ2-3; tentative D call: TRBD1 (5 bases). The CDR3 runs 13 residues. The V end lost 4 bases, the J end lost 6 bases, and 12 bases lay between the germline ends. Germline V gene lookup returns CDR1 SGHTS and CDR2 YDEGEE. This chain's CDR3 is CASSGYNRDTQYF. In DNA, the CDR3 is TGTGCCAGCAGCGGGTATAACAGGGATACGCAGTATTTT.

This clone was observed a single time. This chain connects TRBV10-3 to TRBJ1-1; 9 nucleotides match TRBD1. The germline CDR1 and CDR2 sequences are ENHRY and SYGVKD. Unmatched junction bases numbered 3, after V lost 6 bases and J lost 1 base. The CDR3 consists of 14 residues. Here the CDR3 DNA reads TGTGCCATCAGGTCGGACAGGGGGAACACTGAAGCTTTCTTT. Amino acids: CAIRSDRGNTEAFF.

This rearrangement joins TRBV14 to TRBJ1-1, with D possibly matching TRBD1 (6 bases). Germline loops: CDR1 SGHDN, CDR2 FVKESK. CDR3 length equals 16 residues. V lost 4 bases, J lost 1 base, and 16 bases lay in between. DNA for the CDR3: TGTGCCAGCAGCCCCGGTGAAGGGACACCGAACACTGAAGCTTTCTTT. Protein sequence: CASSPGEGTPNTEAFF.

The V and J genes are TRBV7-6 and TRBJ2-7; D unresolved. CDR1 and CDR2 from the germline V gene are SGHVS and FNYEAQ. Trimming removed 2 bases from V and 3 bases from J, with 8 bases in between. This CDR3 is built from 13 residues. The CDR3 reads CASSLTPVYEQYF. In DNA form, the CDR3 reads TGTGCCAGCAGCTTAACGCCAGTCTACGAGCAGTACTTC.